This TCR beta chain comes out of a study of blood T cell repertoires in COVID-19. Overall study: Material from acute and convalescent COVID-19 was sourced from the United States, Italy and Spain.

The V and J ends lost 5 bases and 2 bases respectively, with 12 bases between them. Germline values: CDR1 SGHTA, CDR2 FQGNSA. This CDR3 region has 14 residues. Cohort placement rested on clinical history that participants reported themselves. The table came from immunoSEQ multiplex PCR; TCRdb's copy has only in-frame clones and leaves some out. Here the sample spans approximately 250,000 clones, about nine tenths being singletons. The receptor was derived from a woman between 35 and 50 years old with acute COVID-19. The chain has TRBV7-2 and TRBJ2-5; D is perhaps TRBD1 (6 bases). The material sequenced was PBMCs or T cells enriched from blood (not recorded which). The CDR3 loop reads CASSRPGVQETQYF. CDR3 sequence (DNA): TGTGCCAGCAGCCGCCCAGGGGTACAAGAGACCCAGTACTTC.